These 27 T cell receptor beta chains originate from one sample sequenced in a study of T cell responses to AZD1222 COVID-19 vaccine. Produced via immunoSEQ multiplex PCR; TCRdb's table is partial and in-frame only. The data show roughly 72,000 clones, with 85% seen just once and roughly 20% held by the top ten. This specimen was peripheral blood, taken on day 0 of AZD1222 vaccination. Receptors originate from an adult in good health.

The chain combines TRBV6-5 with TRBJ1-5; D is possibly TRBD1 (6 bases). Trimming removed 0 bases from V and 3 bases from J, with 9 bases in between. CDR3 size: 15 residues. Per germline, CDR1 MNHEY and CDR2 SVGAGI. The CDR3 reads CASSYSAGVNQPQHF. DNA for the CDR3: TGTGCCAGCAGTTACTCCGCAGGGGTCAATCAGCCCCAGCATTTT.

The rearrangement uses TRBV29-1 and TRBJ2-7, with D hard to call. The V and J ends lost 6 bases and 0 bases respectively, with 6 bases between them. The CDR3 extends over 11 amino acids. In germline, CDR1 is SQVTM, CDR2 ANQGSEA. The CDR3 bases are TGCAGCGTCAGTTACTCCTACGAGCAGTACTTC. It yields the protein CSVSYSYEQYF.

This chain's CDR3 is CASRTTGSYGYTF. The CDR3 region has the DNA TGTGCCAGCAGGACAACAGGGTCCTATGGCTACACCTTC. The chain is built from TRBV12-3 or TRBV12-4 and TRBJ1-2; perhaps TRBD1 as D (6 bases). V dropped 6 bases and J dropped 4 bases, with 12 bases sitting between them. The CDR3 has 13 residues.

The V call is TRBV19, the J call TRBJ1-1; D may be TRBD1 (5 bases). The V and J ends lost 9 bases and 4 bases respectively, with 18 bases between them. The CDR3 length is 14 residues. Germline CDR1 is LNHDA and CDR2 is SQIVND (reference sequence). CDR3 in amino acids: CASSLGGPSTEAFF. Written as DNA, the CDR3 is TGTGCCAGCAGCCTGGGGGGACCGAGCACTGAAGCTTTCTTT. Based on the CDR3 plus reference TRBV19 and TRBJ1-1, the full variable domain is DGGITQSPKYLFRKEGQNVTLSCEQNLNHDAMYWYRQDPGQGLRLIYYSQIVNDFQKGDIAEGYSVSREKKESFPLTVTSAQKNPTAFYLCASSLGGPSTEAFFGQGTRLTVV.

This chain uses TRBV6-1 with TRBJ2-7; D is perhaps TRBD1 (7 bases). Germline CDR1 MNHNS, CDR2 SASEGT. Trimming stripped 2 bases from V and 6 bases from J, with 17 bases between. This CDR3 has 15 amino acids. Here the CDR3 reads CASSEHVTGRFEQYF. The CDR3 DNA reads as TGTGCCAGCAGTGAACATGTGACAGGGAGGTTCGAGCAGTACTTC.

This clone was seen a few times. This chain joins TRBV5-1 and TRBJ1-1; a possible D gene is TRBD1 (6 bases). This CDR3 comprises 14 residues. Germline V gene data show CDR1 as SGHRS and CDR2 as YFSETQ. Between the trimmed V and J ends, which lost 4 bases and 1 base, there was a span of 11 bases. This CDR3 is CASSEDRQNTEAFF. CDR3 nucleotide sequence: TGCGCCAGCAGCGAGGACAGACAGAACACTGAAGCTTTCTTT.

The J gene is TRBJ1-2, the V gene TRBV28; 11 nucleotides agree with TRBD1. V shed 6 bases and J 6 bases; nucleotides not matched to a gene: 9. This CDR3 is built from 15 residues. Per the germline V gene, CDR1 is MDHEN and CDR2 is SYDVKM. The CDR3 loop is CASSHLWTGGDGYTF. The CDR3 coding sequence is TGTGCCAGCAGCCACCTCTGGACAGGGGGCGATGGCTACACCTTC.

A few counts support this clone. The rearrangement uses TRBV29-1 and TRBJ2-4; 8 bases agree with TRBD1. After removal of 6 bases from V and 9 bases from J, the junction contained 4 bases not matched to a gene. The germline gives CDR1 SQVTM, CDR2 ANQGSEA. The CDR3 contains 11 residues. CDR3 DNA: TGCAGCGTACAGGGGGACGGCATTCAGTACTTC. Translation: CSVQGDGIQYF.

The chain recombines TRBV11-3 with TRBJ1-3; a possible D gene is TRBD1 (5 bases). Per germline, CDR1 SGHNT and CDR2 YENEEA. The CDR3 contains 17 residues. V lost 1 base and J 4 bases, leaving 17 bases between the germline ends. CDR3 sequence (DNA): TGTGCCAGCAGCTTAGCTGGGACGGGCCGAAGAGGAAACACCATATATTTT. This codes for CASSLAGTGRRGNTIYF.

V and J are TRBV5-1 and TRBJ2-2; D is unresolved. In germline, CDR1 is SGHRS, CDR2 YFSETQ. The CDR3 extends over 16 amino acids. V was shortened by 2 bases and J by 0 bases, with 11 bases between the two germline ends. As DNA, the CDR3 is TGCGCCAGCAGCTTTATGTCTAGAACGAACACCGGGGAGCTGTTTTTT. The encoded protein is CASSFMSRTNTGELFF.

This sequence joins TRBV15 and TRBJ1-4; D gene unclear. Trimming shortened V by 0 bases and J by 7 bases, and 15 bases separated the two germline ends. CDR3 length: 16 residues. Germline CDR1 and CDR2: LNHNV and YYDKDF (reference sequence). This CDR3 is CATSRDRLGSGEKLFF. CDR3 bases: TGTGCCACCAGCAGAGATCGGCTCGGGAGTGGTGAAAAACTGTTTTTT.

This sequence joins TRBV30 and TRBJ2-1, with D unclear. This CDR3 is built from 14 residues. CDR1 and CDR2 (germline): GTSNPN, SVGIG (reference sequence). Deletions cut 4 bases from V and 12 bases from J, with 22 bases between. The CDR3 DNA reads TGTGCCTGGAAGGGAAGGCTAGTAACGGGCAGGCAGTTCTTC. Protein sequence: CAWKGRLVTGRQFF. Filled out from reference TRBV30 and TRBJ2-1, the complete variable domain reads SQTIHQWPATLVQPVGSPLSLECTVEGTSNPNLYWYRQAAGRGLQLLFYSVGIGQISSEVPQNLSASRPQDRQFILSSKKLLLSDSGFYLCAWKGRLVTGRQFFGPGTRLTVL.

This chain connects TRBV2 to TRBJ1-4, with D possibly matching TRBD1 (6 bases). Trimming pared 5 bases from V and 8 bases from J, leaving 15 bases between. There are 14 residues in the CDR3. Per the germline V gene, CDR1 is SNHLY and CDR2 is FYNNEI. CDR3 sequence (DNA): TGTGCCAGCAGTTTTACAGGGACTGCCGAAAAACTGTTTTTT. It is translated as CASSFTGTAEKLFF.

The chain couples TRBV6-6 to TRBJ2-7; D not resolved. The CDR3 contains 16 residues. V was shortened by 0 bases and J by 6 bases, with 18 bases between the two germline ends. Germline V CDR1 and CDR2: MNHNY, SVGAGI (reference sequence). The CDR3 DNA reads as TGTGCCAGCAGTTACTCGATAGAACTGCCCTTACCCGAGCAGTACTTC. This codes for CASSYSIELPLPEQYF.

The chain couples TRBV6-5 to TRBJ1-1; TRBD1 is a possible D gene (6 bases). The CDR3 has 15 amino acids. V was pared by 3 bases and J by 2 bases, with 13 bases between. Germline V lookup: CDR1 MNHEY, CDR2 SVGAGI. This CDR3 reads CASSYIGGPNTEAFF. CDR3 nucleotide sequence: TGTGCCAGCAGTTATATAGGGGGTCCTAACACTGAAGCTTTCTTT.

The V call is TRBV20-1, the J call TRBJ2-3; unclear D gene. CDR3 length equals 10 residues. Germline assignment: CDR1 DFQATT and CDR2 SNEGSKA (reference sequence). V lost 4 bases, J lost 6 bases, and 5 bases lay in between. The CDR3 sequence: CSAIWDTQYF. The CDR3 DNA follows: TGCAGTGCTATCTGGGATACGCAGTATTTT.

This clone showed up just a few times. The chain is built from TRBV13 and TRBJ2-7, with TRBD2 matching 9 bases. CDR3 length: 12 amino acids. Trimming cost V 5 bases and J 6 bases; bases outside gene matches: 2. Looked up from germline, CDR1 is PRHDT and CDR2 is FYEKMQ (reference sequence). DNA for the CDR3: TGTGCCAGCAGCCCGGGACTAGCCGAGCAGTACTTC. Protein sequence: CASSPGLAEQYF.

The genes are TRBV19 and TRBJ1-4; D possibly corresponds to TRBD1 (5 bases). Germline V gene data show CDR1 as LNHDA and CDR2 as SQIVND (reference sequence). Trimming stripped 6 bases from V and 0 bases from J, with 11 bases between. This CDR3 is 15 amino acids long. The CDR3: CASSAGIATNEKLFF. The CDR3 DNA follows: TGTGCCAGTAGCGCAGGGATCGCAACTAATGAAAAACTGTTTTTT.

V gene TRBV12-3 or TRBV12-4 combines with J gene TRBJ1-2; D is perhaps TRBD1 (5 bases). This CDR3 has 13 amino acids. V was cut by 4 bases and J by 8 bases, with 14 bases left in between. The CDR3 reads CASSSRGGMGYTF. DNA for the CDR3: TGTGCCAGCAGTTCACGGGGGGGAATGGGCTACACCTTC.

The rearrangement links TRBV5-1 to TRBJ1-1; unclear D gene. The germline V and J ends were trimmed by 0 bases and 7 bases, with 25 bases remaining between them. The CDR3 is made up of 18 amino acids. Germline assignment: CDR1 SGHRS and CDR2 YFSETQ. CDR3 region: CASSLAYSPLQMGNEAFF. For the CDR3, the DNA is TGCGCCAGCAGCTTGGCCTATAGCCCCCTTCAGATGGGGAATGAAGCTTTCTTT. The whole variable domain, filled in from reference TRBV5-1 and TRBJ1-1, reads KAGVTQTPRYLIKTRGQQVTLSCSPISGHRSVSWYQQTPGQGLQFLFEYFSETQRNKGNFPGRFSGRQFSNSRSEMNVSTLELGDSALYLCASSLAYSPLQMGNEAFFGQGTRLTVV.

The chain uses TRBV4-2 and TRBJ1-1, with D unclear. V was clipped by 1 base and J by 1 base, with 10 bases between them. The germline V gene has CDR1 LGHNA and CDR2 YNFKEQ. The CDR3 sequence is 15 residues long. CDR3 region: CASSQGGAGNTEAFF. The CDR3 region has the DNA TGTGCCAGCAGCCAAGGCGGCGCAGGGAACACTGAAGCTTTCTTT.

The chain is built from TRBV7-8 and TRBJ2-1; 7 bases are a match to TRBD2. From germline, CDR1 is SGHVS and CDR2 FQNEAQ. The V and J ends lost 5 bases and 4 bases, in that order; junction bases with no gene match: 8. The CDR3 is 15 residues long. The CDR3 DNA reads TGTGCCAGCAGCCCAGTGGGGGGGTCTTACAATGAGCAGTTCTTC. The encoded protein is CASSPVGGSYNEQFF.

This clone was picked up a small number of times. The rearrangement uses TRBV7-3 and TRBJ2-5; perhaps TRBD1 as D (5 bases). Trimming pared 1 base from V and 1 base from J, leaving 10 bases between. Germline V gene sequence: CDR1 SGHTA, CDR2 FQGTGA. The CDR3 sequence is 15 residues long. The CDR3 sequence is CASSLSFGAQETQYF. CDR3 bases: TGTGCCAGCAGCTTAAGTTTTGGGGCCCAAGAGACCCAGTACTTC.

This clone was seen only once. The chain carries TRBV9 and TRBJ1-2; D ambiguous. The CDR3 has 12 residues. Germline CDR1 SGDLS, CDR2 YYNGEE. Trimming cost V 4 bases and J 1 base, with 5 bases left between them. CDR3 DNA: TGTGCCAGCAGCCTTGATAACTATGGCTACACCTTC. Translation: CASSLDNYGYTF.

Turning to this clone: A junction boundary mismatches the germline segment, possibly from a read error. The rearrangement links TRBV20-1 to TRBJ2-1; no clear D. Germline V lookup: CDR1 DFQATT, CDR2 SNEGSKA (reference sequence). The CDR3 covers 10 residues. CDR3 loop: CSARGNVQFF. As DNA, the CDR3 is TGCAGTGCTAGGGGGAATGTGCAGTTCTTC.

This chain joins TRBV23-1 and TRBJ1-2; D remains unclear. TRBV23-1 falls under the ORF class, with uncertain function. The CDR3 spans 13 residues. With 4 bases removed from V and 8 bases from J, the gap between germline ends came to 14 bases. In nucleotides, the CDR3 is TGCGCCAGCAGTCCCCAGCCCCCGGAGGGCTACACCTTC. This encodes CASSPQPPEGYTF.

The chain recombines TRBV7-7 with TRBJ2-4, with 7 bases matching TRBD1. V lost 2 bases, J lost 2 bases, and 6 bases stayed unmatched. There are 16 residues in the CDR3. Germline V gene lookup returns CDR1 SSHAT and CDR2 FNYEAQ (reference sequence). CDR3 DNA sequence: TGTGCCAGCAGCTTACCTCAGACAGGGCCCAAAAACATTCAGTACTTC. Its translation is CASSLPQTGPKNIQYF. The full variable domain, in which reference TRBV7-7 and TRBJ2-4 provide the parts outside the CDR3, is GAGVSQSPRYKVTKRGQDVTLRCDPISSHATLYWYQQALGQGPEFLTYFNYEAQPDKSGLPSDRFSAERPEGSISTLTIQRTEQRDSAMYRCASSLPQTGPKNIQYFGAGTRLSVL.